This passage covers 27 T cell receptor beta chains from one sample sequenced in a study of monozygotic twins with inflammatory bowel disease. With the 5' RACE reads reprocessed, TCRdb shows one record per CDR3 protein and no DNA. The repertoire table contains fewer than 400,000 distinct CDR3 sequences. Source material: blood. The receptors derive from a human donor with ulcerative colitis or Crohn's disease, or a healthy co-twin of an affected twin (not recorded which).

This chain links TRBV5-1 with TRBJ2-7; TCRdb's assignment of TRBD1 cannot be checked, as there is no DNA. The V gene's germline CDR1 is SGHRS and CDR2 YFSETQ. The CDR3 has 13 residues. The CDR3 here is CASSSGVRYEQYF.

The chain employs TRBV18 and TRBJ1-2; TCRdb returns TRBD1, unconfirmable since there is no DNA. Germline V lookup: CDR1 KGHSH, CDR2 LQKENI. The CDR3 is made up of 13 amino acids. The CDR3 reads CASSPAGQEGYTF.

The rearrangement uses TRBV29-1 and TRBJ2-7; TCRdb calls TRBD1, which cannot be checked without DNA. Germline-derived CDR1 and CDR2 are SQVTM and ANQGSEA. This CDR3 contains 18 residues. The CDR3 sequence: CSAVKSVGGGRNPYEQYF.

The V call is TRBV14, the J call TRBJ2-3; TCRdb calls TRBD2, which cannot be checked without DNA. The CDR3 sequence is 15 residues long. The V gene's germline CDR1 is SGHDN and CDR2 FVKESK. Here the CDR3 reads CASSDRLAGTHTQYF.

The chain links TRBV7-2 to TRBJ1-5. The V gene's germline CDR1 is SGHTA and CDR2 FQGNSA. The CDR3 runs 14 residues. The CDR3 sequence: CASSSRGGGQPQHF.

The rearrangement uses TRBV7-2 and TRBJ2-3; TCRdb indicates TRBD1, and absent DNA this call remains unverified. CDR3 length: 13 residues. Germline CDR1 SGHTA, CDR2 FQGNSA. CDR3 sequence reads: CASSTRPRTGQYF.

V is TRBV6-5 and J is TRBJ1-3. The CDR3 contains 15 residues. Germline V gene sequence: CDR1 MNHEY, CDR2 SVGAGI. The CDR3 spells CASSTRRIGGNTIYF.

This chain joins TRBV20-1 and TRBJ2-1; TCRdb gives TRBD2 as the D gene, but with no DNA this cannot be confirmed. CDR1 DFQATT and CDR2 SNEGSKA come from the germline V gene (reference sequence). CDR3 length: 17 residues. This CDR3 is CSAIHIPGTSVYNEQFF.

This chain connects TRBV7-9 to TRBJ1-1; TCRdb names TRBD1, which stays unverified in the absence of DNA. CDR3 length: 14 residues. Germline CDR1 is SEHNR and CDR2 is FQNEAQ (reference sequence). This chain's CDR3 is CASSSWTENTEAFF. Based on the CDR3 plus reference TRBV7-9 and TRBJ1-1, the full variable domain is DTGVSQNPRHKITKRGQNVTFRCDPISEHNRLYWYRQTLGQGPEFLTYFQNEAQLEKSRLLSDRFSAERPKGSFSTLEIQRTEQGDSAMYLCASSSWTENTEAFFGQGTRLTVV.

The chain couples TRBV24-1 to TRBJ1-2; with no DNA, the TCRdb D assignment of TRBD1 cannot be verified. This CDR3 has 14 residues. Per germline, CDR1 KGHDR and CDR2 SFDVKD. CDR3 region: CATSDSARGEGYTF.

V is TRBV18 and J is TRBJ2-1; TCRdb lists TRBD1, though no DNA is available to test this call. Germline-derived CDR1 and CDR2 are KGHSH and LQKENI. The CDR3 sequence is 12 residues long. CDR3 in amino acids: CASSPRDTQQFF.

CDR3 protein: CASRSGGSYEQYF. The gene calls are TRBV5-1 and TRBJ2-7; there is no DNA to check the TCRdb D call of TRBD1. The CDR3 totals 13 residues. Germline CDR1 reads SGHRS; CDR2 reads YFSETQ.

CDR3 in amino acids: CASSLEFAGGTYEQYF. The rearrangement joins TRBV5-1 to TRBJ2-7; TCRdb's D gene call, TRBD2, goes unchecked for lack of DNA. The CDR3 length is 16 residues. Germline V lookup: CDR1 SGHRS, CDR2 YFSETQ.

This sequence joins TRBV12-3 or TRBV12-4 and TRBJ2-1; TCRdb indicates TRBD1, and absent DNA this call remains unverified. The length of the CDR3 is 16 residues. The CDR3 region is CASSLDRDSYNNEQFF.

The chain has TRBV27 and TRBJ1-1; TCRdb proposes TRBD1, but this gene call is untestable without DNA. The germline V gene encodes CDR1 MNHEY and CDR2 SMNVEV (reference sequence). The CDR3 totals 14 residues. The CDR3 loop reads CASSFYRGNTEAFF.

The V gene is TRBV4-3, the J gene TRBJ2-3. CDR1 is LGHNA, CDR2 YSLEER, per germline. The CDR3 is 14 amino acids. The CDR3 here is CASSPQLRTDTQYF.

The chain is built from TRBV7-8 and TRBJ2-7. Germline assignment: CDR1 SGHVS and CDR2 FQNEAQ. The CDR3 extends over 13 amino acids. CDR3 sequence reads: CASRGHSSYEQYF.

V and J are TRBV4-2 and TRBJ2-2. The CDR3 extends over 15 amino acids. CDR1 and CDR2 (germline): LGHNA, YNFKEQ. This CDR3 reads CASSQEGSRTGELFF.

The V and J genes are TRBV14 and TRBJ2-1; without DNA, the TCRdb call of TRBD1 cannot be checked. Germline V gives CDR1 SGHDN, CDR2 FVKESK. CDR3 length: 16 amino acids. CDR3 amino acids: CASSQQADRDHNEQFF.

This chain links TRBV4-3 with TRBJ2-7. Looked up from germline, CDR1 is LGHNA and CDR2 is YSLEER. This CDR3 region has 13 residues. The CDR3 sequence: CASSQRRIFEQYF.

The V call is TRBV27, the J call TRBJ2-1; TCRdb returns TRBD1, unconfirmable since there is no DNA. This CDR3 has 13 residues. From germline, CDR1 is MNHEY and CDR2 SMNVEV (reference sequence). The CDR3 is CASSFAGRTEQFF.

The rearrangement joins TRBV5-5 to TRBJ1-4. This CDR3 contains 16 residues. Per germline, CDR1 SGHKS and CDR2 YYEKEE (reference sequence). The CDR3 reads CASSSNVVGTNEKLFF.

The chain employs TRBV2 and TRBJ2-3; with no DNA, the TCRdb D assignment of TRBD2 cannot be verified. CDR3 length equals 19 residues. From germline, CDR1 is SNHLY and CDR2 FYNNEI. CDR3 sequence: CASSVTSGTARGGTDTQYF.

V gene TRBV20-1 combines with J gene TRBJ2-1; TCRdb's assignment of TRBD1 cannot be checked, as there is no DNA. The CDR3 is 14 residues long. Germline V gene lookup returns CDR1 DFQATT and CDR2 SNEGSKA (reference sequence). The CDR3 sequence is CSTGHRDRGNEQFF.

This chain connects TRBV28 to TRBJ1-2; no DNA is available, so the TRBD1 call from TCRdb remains unchecked. This CDR3 is built from 16 residues. The V gene's germline CDR1 is MDHEN and CDR2 SYDVKM. CDR3 sequence: CASSLEGGHLIYGYTF.

This sequence joins TRBV18 and TRBJ2-3. Looked up from germline, CDR1 is KGHSH and CDR2 is LQKENI. The CDR3 loop spans 16 amino acids. The CDR3 sequence: CASSPPDRSRTDTQYF.

The chain recombines TRBV7-8 with TRBJ2-1. The CDR3 sequence is 14 residues long. CDR1 is SGHVS and CDR2 is FQNEAQ in the germline V gene. The CDR3 reads CASSKRRLIDEQFF.